This is a list of T cell receptor beta chains from one sample in a study of blood T cell repertoires in COVID-19. The data were produced by immunoSEQ multiplex PCR, yet TCRdb's version contains in-frame clones alone and is incomplete. The table includes fewer than 250,000 clones, approximately 87% detected once. The sequencing sample was made of peripheral blood. These receptor sequences come from a woman in her fifties or sixties with acute or convalescent COVID-19. CDR3s include the opening cysteine and the closing phenylalanine or tryptophan. A D gene is named only where the DNA matches it firmly. Not all rows give a size; the values are once, few, many and, for expanded clones, a class.

v_call: TRBV27
clone_size: .
d_call: TRBD1
j_call: TRBJ2-1
cdr3_nt: TGTGCCAGCAGTCGGACAGGTTCCTACAATGAGCAGTTCTTC
cdr3_aa: CASSRTGSYNEQFF

v_call: TRBV7-2
clone_size: once
d_call: TRBD2
j_call: TRBJ2-1
cdr3_nt: TGTGCCAGCAGCCCTCTGACTAGCGGGAACAATGAGCAGTTCTTC
cdr3_aa: CASSPLTSGNNEQFF

v_call: TRBV7-3
clone_size: .
d_call: .
j_call: TRBJ2-1
cdr3_nt: TGTGCCAGCAGCTTAGAGCTGAGCTCCTACAATGAGCAGTTCTTC
cdr3_aa: CASSLELSSYNEQFF

v_call: TRBV19
clone_size: .
d_call: TRBD2
j_call: TRBJ2-7
cdr3_nt: TGTGCCAGTAGTATAACTAGCGGGACGGGGGAGCAGTACTTC
cdr3_aa: CASSITSGTGEQYF

v_call: TRBV12-3/TRBV12-4
clone_size: .
d_call: .
j_call: TRBJ1-4
cdr3_nt: TGTGCCAGCAGGGTACAGGGAGAAAAACTGTTTTTT
cdr3_aa: CASRVQGEKLFF

v_call: TRBV10-3
clone_size: few
d_call: TRBD1
j_call: TRBJ1-5
cdr3_nt: TGTGCCATCAGTGAGTCGGACAGGCTCAATCAGCCCCAGCATTTT
cdr3_aa: CAISESDRLNQPQHF

v_call: TRBV6-5
clone_size: .
d_call: TRBD1
j_call: TRBJ2-7
cdr3_nt: TGTGCCAGCAGTTACGACAGGGGCCACGAGCAGTACTTC
cdr3_aa: CASSYDRGHEQYF

v_call: TRBV11-2
clone_size: .
d_call: .
j_call: TRBJ1-3
cdr3_nt: TGTGCCAGCAGCCTCTCGGACAGTGGAAACACCATATATTTT
cdr3_aa: CASSLSDSGNTIYF

v_call: TRBV7-8
clone_size: .
d_call: .
j_call: TRBJ2-7
cdr3_nt: TGTGCCAGCAGCTTAGAACTGCAATCTAGCTCCTACGAGCAGTACTTC
cdr3_aa: CASSLELQSSSYEQYF

v_call: TRBV3-1/TRBV3-2
clone_size: few
d_call: TRBD1
j_call: TRBJ1-2
cdr3_nt: TGTGCCAGCAGCCCGGGACAGGGTGGCTACACCTTC
cdr3_aa: CASSPGQGGYTF

v_call: TRBV7-9
clone_size: .
d_call: TRBD1
j_call: TRBJ1-1
cdr3_nt: TGTGCCAGCAGCTCAGACGGGACAGGGCGCACTGAAGCTTTCTTT
cdr3_aa: CASSSDGTGRTEAFF

v_call: TRBV30
clone_size: few
d_call: TRBD1
j_call: TRBJ1-6
cdr3_nt: TGTGCCTGGAGCCCAGGACAGGGCACGAATTCACCCCTCCACTTT
cdr3_aa: CAWSPGQGTNSPLHF

v_call: TRBV11-2
clone_size: .
d_call: TRBD2
j_call: TRBJ2-2
cdr3_nt: TGTGCCAGCAGCTTTCGACTAGCGGGAGGGCCGGCCGGGGAGCTGTTTTTT
cdr3_aa: CASSFRLAGGPAGELFF

v_call: TRBV13
clone_size: .
d_call: TRBD1
j_call: TRBJ1-1
cdr3_nt: TGTGCCAGCAGACCCCGACAGGGTAGCACTGAAGCTTTCTTT
cdr3_aa: CASRPRQGSTEAFF

v_call: TRBV6-5
clone_size: .
d_call: TRBD1
j_call: TRBJ2-7
cdr3_nt: TGTGCCAGCAGTTACTCCAGGGGACAGGGCTACGAGCAGTACTTC
cdr3_aa: CASSYSRGQGYEQYF

v_call: TRBV5-1
clone_size: .
d_call: .
j_call: TRBJ1-1
cdr3_nt: TGCGCCAGCAGCGCTGGCTTCGAAATCACTGAAGCTTTCTTT
cdr3_aa: CASSAGFEITEAFF

v_call: TRBV5-4
clone_size: .
d_call: TRBD1
j_call: TRBJ2-3
cdr3_nt: TGTGCCAGCAGCTCCACAGGGGGCGCCCCAGATACGCAGTATTTT
cdr3_aa: CASSSTGGAPDTQYF

v_call: TRBV29-1
clone_size: .
d_call: TRBD2
j_call: TRBJ2-1
cdr3_nt: TGCAGCGCCGAGGGCCTAGCGGGCAATGAGCAGTTCTTC
cdr3_aa: CSAEGLAGNEQFF

v_call: TRBV2
clone_size: .
d_call: .
j_call: TRBJ1-1
cdr3_nt: TGTGCCAGCAGCCCTAGGGGGAGTCTCACTGAAGCTTTCTTT
cdr3_aa: CASSPRGSLTEAFF

v_call: TRBV5-6
clone_size: .
d_call: TRBD2
j_call: TRBJ2-5
cdr3_nt: TGTGCCAGCACCTTGGGGGGGGAAGAGACCCAGTACTTC
cdr3_aa: CASTLGGEETQYF

v_call: TRBV12-3/TRBV12-4
clone_size: .
d_call: .
j_call: TRBJ1-1
cdr3_nt: TGTGCCAGCAGCAGGTGGTCGGCTGAAGCTTTCTTT
cdr3_aa: CASSRWSAEAFF

v_call: TRBV5-1
clone_size: few
d_call: .
j_call: TRBJ1-1
cdr3_nt: TGCGCCAGCAGCCCGCCTAGGGGGGGAACTGAAGCTTTCTTT
cdr3_aa: CASSPPRGGTEAFF

v_call: TRBV27
clone_size: .
d_call: TRBD1
j_call: TRBJ2-7
cdr3_nt: TGTGCCAGTGCCGGGACAGGGAGTTCCTACGAGCAGTACTTC
cdr3_aa: CASAGTGSSYEQYF